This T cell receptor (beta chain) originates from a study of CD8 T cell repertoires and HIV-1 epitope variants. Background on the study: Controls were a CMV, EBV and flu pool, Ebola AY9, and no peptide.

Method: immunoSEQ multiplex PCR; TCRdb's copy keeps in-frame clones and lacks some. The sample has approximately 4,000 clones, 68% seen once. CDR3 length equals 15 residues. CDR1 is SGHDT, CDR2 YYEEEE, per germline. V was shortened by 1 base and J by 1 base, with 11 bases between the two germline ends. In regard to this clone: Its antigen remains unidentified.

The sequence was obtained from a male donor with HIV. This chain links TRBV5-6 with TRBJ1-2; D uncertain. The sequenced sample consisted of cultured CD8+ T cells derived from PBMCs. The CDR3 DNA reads TGTGCCAGCAGCTTGTCCCCAGGCTATAACTATGGCTACACCTTC. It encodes CASSLSPGYNYGYTF. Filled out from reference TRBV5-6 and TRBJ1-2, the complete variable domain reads DAGVTQSPTHLIKTRGQQVTLRCSPKSGHDTVSWYQQALGQGPQFIFQYYEEEERQRGNFPDRFSGHQFPNYSSELNVNALLLGDSALYLCASSLSPGYNYGYTFGSGTRLTVV.